This TCR beta chain is from a study of blood T cells in healthy people across ages. Study context: Researchers report that template switching captured about one barcoded beta molecule per two T cells.

The CDR3 length is 15 residues. Germline-derived CDR1 and CDR2 are WNHNN and SYGVQD (reference sequence). With V trimmed by 4 bases and J by 3 bases, 5 bases remained unmatched. For the second PCR, which ran for about 6 to 12 cycles, a sample-barcoded 5' primer and a J-beta primer mix were used. Each cDNA molecule, via a template-switch adaptor with 12 random nucleotides, was tagged. TCRdb analysed the 5' RACE reads with MiXCR anew, one entry per CDR3 protein. The sample has some 920,000 distinct CDR3 sequences; roughly 51% are singletons. Material for sequencing was blood. V gene TRBV10-1 combines with J gene TRBJ2-5; the match to TRBD1 covers 10 bases. The TCR was taken from an older woman in good health. DNA for the CDR3: TGCGCCAGCAGTGCCCGGGACAGGGGCAAAGAGACCCAGTACTTC. Translation: CASSARDRGKETQYF.